The present entry profiles one T cell receptor beta chain with its context. This clone was seen repeatedly, ten times or more. Its antigen remains undetermined. No base qualities exist here, and no much larger clone lies one base off it. Library method: PCR. Instrument on record: Illumina HiSeq 4000. High-throughput sequencing was used to profile the TCR beta-chain CDR3 region of every patient. Regarding the original processing steps: CDR3 differences across clinicopathological groups were used to build a classifier for discriminating distant-metastatic papillary thyroid cancer patients. To measure repertoire diversity the researchers used the Shannon index, while the Morisita-Horn index served to gauge how similar the tumor and blood repertoires were. The raw public reads went through TCRdb reprocessing: fastp at Q25, MiXCR clone calling, in-frame beta chains kept. These V and J calls rely on TCRdb rather than the paper's analysis. The sample table holds about 25,000 clones, of which 20% to 25% were seen once. The ten most abundant clones make up over 25% of the sample.

This entry is derived from a study of metastatic and nonmetastatic thyroid tumors (dated by TCRdb to 2019 to 2021). Looking at the study overall: The researchers compared repertoires between peripheral blood samples and tumor or nodule tissue samples from patients with malignant or benign thyroid disease. What the authors observed across the whole study: In both blood and tumor samples, malignant tumors were reported to have significantly higher TCR beta diversity than benign nodules.

No treatment had been received by any patient before thyroid surgery. Using T-cell receptor beta sequencing, the researchers looked back retrospectively at clinical samples from patients, gathered between about 2012 and 2018. CDR1 MNHEY and CDR2 SMNVEV were looked up in the germline V gene (reference sequence). Germline trimming amounts to 0 bases on V and 2 bases on J, with 1 as the count of junction bases outside the gene matches. The cysteine opens and the phenylalanine closes a CDR3 of 14 amino acids. CDR3 DNA is the only sequence kept; it has 42 bases, read in frame from the first base. The sample comprised blood. This TCR was sampled from a male donor with papillary thyroid cancer or a benign thyroid nodule (not recorded which). Some clones in this sample may be carry-over from other donors' samples. The chain is made from TRBV27 and TRBJ2-7; TRBD1 aligns with 7 central bases. This receptor carries the CDR3 CASSLSQGAYEQYF. The DNA reads as follows: TGTGCCAGCAGTTTATCTCAGGGGGCCTACGAGCAGTACTTC.